This T cell receptor (beta chain) was profiled in a study of type 1 regulatory T cells. TCRdb redid the calling of the reads with MiXCR, one entry per CDR3 protein. The sample carries about 42,000 distinct CDR3 sequences, less than 15% recorded once. The CDR3 runs to 14 residues. Trimming took 7 bases from V and 0 from J, leaving 10 bases between them. From germline, CDR1 is MNHEY and CDR2 SMNVEV (reference sequence). Comment on this clonotype: Its target is not known.

Sequencing was performed on cultured non-Tr1 T cells, either the whole culture or a sorted T cell fraction (not recorded which). This clonotype originated in a human donor in good health. The chain links TRBV27 to TRBJ1-3; D may be TRBD1 (5 bases). The CDR3 sequence is CASKGALSGNTIYF. Here the CDR3 DNA reads TGTGCCAGCAAAGGGGCTCTCTCTGGAAACACCATATATTTT.